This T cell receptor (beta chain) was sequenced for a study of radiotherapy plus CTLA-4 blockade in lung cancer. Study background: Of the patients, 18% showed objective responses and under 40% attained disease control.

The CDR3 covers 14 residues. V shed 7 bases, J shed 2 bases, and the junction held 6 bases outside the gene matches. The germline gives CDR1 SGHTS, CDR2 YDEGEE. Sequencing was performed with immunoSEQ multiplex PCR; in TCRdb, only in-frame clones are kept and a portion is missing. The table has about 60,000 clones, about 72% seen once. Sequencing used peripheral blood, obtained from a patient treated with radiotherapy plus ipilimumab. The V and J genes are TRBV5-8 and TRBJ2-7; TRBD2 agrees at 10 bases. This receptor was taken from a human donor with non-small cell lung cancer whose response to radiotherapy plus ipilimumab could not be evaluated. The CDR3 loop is CASGRTSGTYEQYF. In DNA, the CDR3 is TGTGCCAGCGGACGGACTAGCGGCACCTACGAGCAGTACTTC.